The text below deals with one TCR beta chain. Germline values: CDR1 SQVTM, CDR2 ANQGSEA. The CDR3 runs to 12 residues. V was pared by 3 bases and J by 5 bases, with 10 bases between. Assay: immunoSEQ multiplex PCR; the TCRdb copy retains only in-frame clones and omits some. The sample includes roughly 280,000 clones, 70% to 90% of them seen just once. This specimen comes from a study of blood T cell repertoires in COVID-19. Looking at the study overall: The cDNA or gDNA used as material had been derived from T cells, B-cell-depleted T cells, or PBMCs.

Specimen: peripheral blood. The gene calls are TRBV29-1 and TRBJ2-5; tentative D call: TRBD1 (6 bases). The receptor was isolated from a woman between 70 and 85 years old with acute or convalescent COVID-19. DNA of the CDR3: TGCAGCGTTGAGACAGGCGGGGAGACCCAGTACTTC. This codes for CSVETGGETQYF.